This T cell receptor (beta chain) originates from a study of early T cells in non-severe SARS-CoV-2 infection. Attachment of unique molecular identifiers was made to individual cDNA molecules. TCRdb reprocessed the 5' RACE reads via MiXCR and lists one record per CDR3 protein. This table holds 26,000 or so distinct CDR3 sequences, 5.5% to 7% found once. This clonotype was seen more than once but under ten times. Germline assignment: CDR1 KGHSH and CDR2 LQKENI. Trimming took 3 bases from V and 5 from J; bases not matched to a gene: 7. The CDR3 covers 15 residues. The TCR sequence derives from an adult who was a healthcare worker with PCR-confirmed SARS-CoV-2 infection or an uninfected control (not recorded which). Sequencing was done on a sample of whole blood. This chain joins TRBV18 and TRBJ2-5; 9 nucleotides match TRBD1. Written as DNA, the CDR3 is TGTGCCAGCTCACCCTACACAGGGGGCCACGAGACCCAGTACTTC. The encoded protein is CASSPYTGGHETQYF. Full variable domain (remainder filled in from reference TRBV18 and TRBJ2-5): NAGVMQNPRHLVRRRGQEARLRCSPMKGHSHVYWYRQLPEEGLKFMVYLQKENIIDESGMPKERFSAEFPKEGPSILRIQQVVRGDSAAYFCASSPYTGGHETQYFGPGTRLLVL.